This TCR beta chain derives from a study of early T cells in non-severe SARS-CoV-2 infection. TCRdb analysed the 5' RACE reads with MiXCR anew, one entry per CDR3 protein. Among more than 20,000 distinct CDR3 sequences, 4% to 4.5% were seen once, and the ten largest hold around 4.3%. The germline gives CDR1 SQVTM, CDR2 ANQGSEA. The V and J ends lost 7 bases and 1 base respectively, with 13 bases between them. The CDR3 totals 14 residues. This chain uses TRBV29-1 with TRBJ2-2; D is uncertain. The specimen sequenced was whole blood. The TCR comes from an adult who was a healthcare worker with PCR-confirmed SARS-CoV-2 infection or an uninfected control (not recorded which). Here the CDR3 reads CSAVGFVNTGELFF. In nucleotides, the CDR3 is TGCAGCGCCGTGGGGTTCGTGAACACCGGGGAGCTGTTTTTT.